This is a list of T cell receptor beta chains from one sample in a study of OX40 agonist ivuxolimab in advanced cancers. Data came from immunoSEQ multiplex PCR; TCRdb stores just in-frame clones and leaves some out. The table includes some 71,000 clones, about four fifths detected once. Sequencing used CD4+ or CD8+ T cells sorted from blood, obtained in a trial of the OX40 agonist ivuxolimab. These receptors were collected from an adult with an advanced solid tumor such as melanoma, head and neck, liver or kidney cancer. Each CDR3 is given without its conserved first and last residue. Clone size is given for some rows only: seen once, a few or many times, or a class if the clone is expanded.

V,size,CDR3
TRBV11-2,NA,ASSLLTGGRETQY
TRBV5-4,few,ASSLGGPIKETQY
TRBV19,NA,ASTWNGNTGELF
TRBV4-1,NA,ASSRSGTVLYSGNTIY
TRBV30,NA,AWRFGRLNTEAF
TRBV23-1,NA,ASSQSRGEYNEQF
TRBV5-6,NA,ASSLDPQETQY
TRBV7-8,NA,ASSLGVLQAGGYT
TRBV11-3,once,ASSLYGTESNQPQH
TRBV5-1,NA,ASNRDRVWDEQF
TRBV14,NA,ASSHKETQY
TRBV28,once,ASRDRGHGNTEAF
TRBV28,NA,ASGRTSGRGGGNEQF
TRBV18,NA,ASSPMGNTEAF
TRBV7-2,NA,ASSLVGSSNQPQH
TRBV5-1,NA,ASSSAGTNQETQY
TRBV7-2,NA,ASSPRVAKGTGELF
TRBV7-2,NA,ASSQKGQAPGGGYT
TRBV7-9,NA,ASSRPPGSYEQY
TRBV2,few,ASSAHTTGFKGYT
TRBV28,NA,ASSMNNLNEKLF
TRBV9,few,ASSEPGPYNEQF
TRBV14,NA,ASSQLGQSFYEQY
TRBV5-5,NA,ASSLDGDTQY
TRBV30,few,AWAKGAPRGYT
TRBV6-1,NA,ASSELAGYTYSPLH
TRBV14,NA,ASAGLAGQETQY
TRBV2,NA,ASRLDRDGRGYT
TRBV4-1,NA,ASSQAHRDSRGELF
TRBV28,NA,ATADSSTYEQY